These T cell receptor beta chains were read from a single sample in a study of T cells in Graves' hyperthyroidism and ophthalmopathy. MiXCR, run by TCRdb on the multiplex PCR reads, gives a single entry per CDR3 protein. The table has hundreds of thousands of distinct CDR3 sequences, 45% seen once. Input material: peripheral blood or thyroid tissue (not recorded which). All receptors derive from an adult man with Graves' disease, either hyperthyroidism or ophthalmopathy (not recorded which). Each CDR3 is given with its conserved first and last residue. The D gene is left open where the match is weak. Size is omitted from some rows. Given values are once, few, many or a class for expanded clones.

j_gene: TRBJ1-1
d_gene: TRBD1
v_gene: TRBV29-1
abundance: few
CDR3aa: CSVGSGTAEAFF
CDR3nt: TGCAGCGTTGGATCCGGGACAGCTGAAGCTTTCTTT

j_gene: TRBJ2-2
d_gene: NA
v_gene: TRBV9
abundance: many
CDR3aa: CASSVGAGRFTGELFF
CDR3nt: TGTGCCAGCAGCGTAGGTGCAGGGCGCTTCACCGGGGAGCTGTTTTTT

j_gene: TRBJ1-2
d_gene: NA
v_gene: TRBV14
abundance: few
CDR3aa: CASSLDTSGDGYTF
CDR3nt: TGTGCCAGCAGCCTGGACACATCGGGGGATGGCTACACCTTC

j_gene: TRBJ1-1
d_gene: NA
v_gene: TRBV29-1
abundance: NA
CDR3aa: CSVEPGGNAAFF
CDR3nt: TGCAGCGTTGAACCGGGCGGAAATGCAGCTTTCTTT

j_gene: TRBJ2-5
d_gene: NA
v_gene: TRBV29-1
abundance: many
CDR3aa: CSVTGPAETQYF
CDR3nt: TGCAGCGTCACCGGGCCGGCGGAGACCCAGTACTTC

j_gene: TRBJ2-7
d_gene: NA
v_gene: TRBV7-2
abundance: once
CDR3aa: CASSLTDSANEQYF
CDR3nt: TGTGCCAGCAGCTTAACCGACAGCGCCAACGAGCAGTACTTC

j_gene: TRBJ1-3
d_gene: NA
v_gene: TRBV20-1
abundance: few
CDR3aa: CSARDPGTGNTIYF
CDR3nt: TGCAGTGCTAGAGATCCCGGGACTGGAAACACCATATATTTT

j_gene: TRBJ1-1
d_gene: NA
v_gene: TRBV19
abundance: NA
CDR3aa: CASSIGLRVRVSTEAFF
CDR3nt: TGTGCCAGTAGTATAGGATTACGGGTCAGGGTGAGCACTGAAGCTTTCTTT

j_gene: TRBJ1-2
d_gene: NA
v_gene: TRBV29-1
abundance: NA
CDR3aa: CSVGEGGVSGGYTF
CDR3nt: TGCAGCGTGGGGGAGGGGGGAGTTAGCGGTGGCTACACCTTC

j_gene: TRBJ1-5
d_gene: NA
v_gene: TRBV4-3
abundance: few
CDR3aa: CASSQVRSSNQPQHF
CDR3nt: TGCGCCAGCAGCCAAGTACGCAGTAGCAATCAGCCCCAGCATTTT

j_gene: TRBJ2-5
d_gene: TRBD2
v_gene: TRBV7-6
abundance: once
CDR3aa: CASSINTGLAGGWETQYF
CDR3nt: TGTGCCAGCAGCATCAACACGGGACTAGCGGGAGGATGGGAGACCCAGTACTTC

j_gene: TRBJ1-1
d_gene: NA
v_gene: TRBV2
abundance: few
CDR3aa: CASSEAFGGGTEAFF
CDR3nt: TGTGCCAGCAGTGAAGCATTCGGGGGGGGAACTGAAGCTTTCTTT

j_gene: TRBJ2-7
d_gene: TRBD1
v_gene: TRBV7-9
abundance: few
CDR3aa: CASSPSPKDRDENEQYF
CDR3nt: TGTGCCAGCAGCCCCAGCCCGAAGGACAGGGATGAGAACGAGCAGTACTTC

j_gene: TRBJ1-5
d_gene: NA
v_gene: TRBV7-8
abundance: many
CDR3aa: CASSLKPGGSQPQHF
CDR3nt: TGTGCCAGCAGCCTCAAGCCGGGGGGCAGTCAGCCCCAGCATTTT

j_gene: TRBJ1-3
d_gene: TRBD1
v_gene: TRBV2
abundance: NA
CDR3aa: CASRGQGGNTIYF
CDR3nt: TGTGCCAGCAGGGGACAGGGAGGAAACACCATATATTTT

j_gene: TRBJ1-2
d_gene: NA
v_gene: TRBV15
abundance: many
CDR3aa: CATSRDRPGPNYGYTF
CDR3nt: TGTGCCACCAGCAGAGATCGGCCAGGGCCTAACTATGGCTACACCTTC

j_gene: TRBJ1-5
d_gene: NA
v_gene: TRBV10-3
abundance: NA
CDR3aa: CAISEAGRAQPQHF
CDR3nt: TGTGCCATCAGTGAGGCCGGCAGGGCTCAGCCCCAGCATTTT

j_gene: TRBJ2-7
d_gene: NA
v_gene: TRBV5-4
abundance: NA
CDR3aa: CASSFYLQGRTYEQYF
CDR3nt: TGTGCCAGCAGCTTTTATTTGCAGGGGCGAACCTACGAGCAGTACTTC

j_gene: TRBJ1-3
d_gene: NA
v_gene: TRBV7-2
abundance: few
CDR3aa: CASSLDGLSGNTIYF
CDR3nt: TGTGCCAGCAGCCTAGACGGGTTATCTGGAAACACCATATATTTT

j_gene: TRBJ2-5
d_gene: NA
v_gene: TRBV2
abundance: many
CDR3aa: CASSEGGLLSLLYF
CDR3nt: TGTGCCAGCAGTGAAGGCGGGCTTCTCTCCTTACTCTACTTC

j_gene: TRBJ1-1
d_gene: NA
v_gene: TRBV10-3
abundance: once
CDR3aa: CAIKGMGQNEAFF
CDR3nt: TGTGCCATCAAAGGAATGGGGCAGAATGAAGCTTTCTTT

j_gene: TRBJ1-3
d_gene: NA
v_gene: TRBV20-1
abundance: NA
CDR3aa: CSASPHPVGGNAIYF
CDR3nt: TGCAGTGCTAGTCCTCATCCCGTAGGGGGAAACGCCATATATTTT

j_gene: TRBJ2-1
d_gene: TRBD2
v_gene: TRBV7-8
abundance: few
CDR3aa: CASSLGGWEQFF
CDR3nt: TGTGCCAGCAGCTTGGGAGGGTGGGAGCAGTTCTTC

j_gene: TRBJ1-2
d_gene: NA
v_gene: TRBV24-1
abundance: NA
CDR3aa: CATSWNYGYTF
CDR3nt: TGTGCCACCAGTTGGAACTATGGCTACACCTTC